These 14 T cell receptor beta chains share one sample of origin, sequenced in a study of T cell responses to AZD1222 COVID-19 vaccine. Clones were read by immunoSEQ multiplex PCR, and TCRdb kept only the in-frame ones, dropping some. This table has tens of thousands of clones, 90% to 95% appearing once. The sequencing used peripheral blood, collected on day 0 of MenACWY control vaccination. Receptors were obtained from an adult in good health.

V usage is TRBV18 and J usage is TRBJ2-7, with D possibly called TRBD1 or TRBD2 (5 bases each). CDR3 length equals 15 residues. Trimming left V 3 bases short and J 2 bases short, with 14 bases between. Germline values: CDR1 KGHSH, CDR2 LQKENI. CDR3: CASSPRDGGTYEQYF. The DNA of the CDR3 is TGTGCCAGCTCACCCCGGGACGGCGGCACCTACGAGCAGTACTTC.

This sequence joins TRBV7-8 and TRBJ2-7; D ambiguous. The CDR3 runs 16 residues. Trimming removed 4 bases from V and 0 bases from J, with 16 bases in between. CDR1 SGHVS and CDR2 FQNEAQ come from the germline V gene. CDR3: CASSSRGSFSSYEQYF. CDR3 nucleotide sequence: TGTGCCAGCAGCTCAAGAGGATCGTTTAGCTCCTACGAGCAGTACTTC.

The J gene is TRBJ1-6, the V gene TRBV27, with a weak D call TRBD1 (6 bases). This CDR3 is built from 15 residues. Per germline, CDR1 MNHEY and CDR2 SMNVEV (reference sequence). V gave up 3 bases and J gave up 4 bases, with 10 bases separating them. The CDR3 nucleotides read TGTGCCAGCAGTTTCCGGACAGCTTATAATTCACCCCTCCACTTT. Amino acid sequence: CASSFRTAYNSPLHF.

The V gene is TRBV12-3 or TRBV12-4, the J gene TRBJ2-5; 10 bases match TRBD1. V lost 6 bases to trimming and J lost 4 bases; unmatched junction nucleotides: 2. The CDR3 is made up of 13 amino acids. The CDR3 here is CASRGTGVETQYF. For the CDR3, the DNA is TGTGCCAGCAGGGGGACAGGGGTAGAGACCCAGTACTTC.

The chain combines TRBV11-1 with TRBJ1-1, with D tentatively TRBD1 (5 bases). CDR1 SGHAT and CDR2 FQDESV come from the germline V gene (reference sequence). V was shortened by 5 bases and J by 6 bases, with 19 bases between the two germline ends. CDR3 length: 15 amino acids. The CDR3 region has the DNA TGTGCCAGCAGCCCTCGGGACCTGGGATCGGCTGAAGCTTTCTTT. Residues: CASSPRDLGSAEAFF.

This sequence joins TRBV7-2 and TRBJ1-5; D is unresolved. V gave up 4 bases and J gave up 1 base, with 8 bases separating them. Looked up from germline, CDR1 is SGHTA and CDR2 is FQGNSA. The CDR3 covers 14 residues. In DNA form, the CDR3 reads TGTGCCAGCAGCTCCTCTGGGAGCAATCAGCCCCAGCATTTT. It specifies CASSSSGSNQPQHF.

The rearrangement uses TRBV7-6 and TRBJ1-4; possibly TRBD1 for D (6 bases). V lost 1 base to trimming and J lost 2 bases, with 8 bases between them. The CDR3 is made up of 15 amino acids. From germline, CDR1 is SGHVS and CDR2 FNYEAQ. CDR3 nucleotide sequence: TGTGCCAGCAGCTTAGGAGGGGGTACTAATGAAAAACTGTTTTTT. Residues: CASSLGGGTNEKLFF.

This chain connects TRBV11-2 to TRBJ2-2, with 7 nucleotides matching TRBD1. The CDR3 spans 15 residues. Germline trimming cut 5 bases from V and 5 bases from J; bases unmatched to any gene: 8. Germline V CDR1 and CDR2: SGHAT, FQNNGV. CDR3 sequence: CASSPRTGGTGELFF. CDR3 nucleotides: TGTGCCAGCAGCCCCCGGACAGGCGGAACCGGGGAGCTGTTTTTT.

This sequence joins TRBV19 and TRBJ1-1, with 9 bases identical to TRBD1. This CDR3 region has 15 residues. V dropped 7 bases and J dropped 1; count of bases not matched to a gene: 7. Germline V gene data show CDR1 as LNHDA and CDR2 as SQIVND (reference sequence). The DNA for the CDR3 is TGTGCCAGTATTAGCCGGGACAGGGCGAACACTGAAGCTTTCTTT. Protein: CASISRDRANTEAFF.

The J gene is TRBJ2-7, the V gene TRBV20-1; maybe TRBD1 (5 bases). V lost 4 bases and J lost 3, with 7 bases in between. CDR1 is DFQATT, CDR2 SNEGSKA, per germline (reference sequence). The CDR3 has 11 amino acids. CDR3 in amino acids: CSAKGHYEQYF. The CDR3 nucleotides read TGCAGTGCTAAGGGGCACTACGAGCAGTACTTC.

V and J are TRBV30 and TRBJ1-1; a possible D gene is TRBD1 (6 bases). Trimming pared 0 bases from V and 3 bases from J, leaving 8 bases between. This CDR3 region has 13 residues. CDR1 and CDR2 (germline): GTSNPN, SVGIG (reference sequence). The CDR3, as DNA: TGTGCCTGGAGTGTACAGGGTCACACTGAAGCTTTCTTT. Translating gives CAWSVQGHTEAFF.

The CDR3 region has the DNA TGTGCCACCAGCAGGGCTCGACAGGGGGCCGGCACAGATACGCAGTATTTT. It translates to CATSRARQGAGTDTQYF. The V call is TRBV15, the J call TRBJ2-3; 10 positions agree with TRBD1. The CDR3 has 17 residues. The junction had 7 bases not matched to a gene; V was cut back by 3 bases and J by 1 base. Germline V lookup: CDR1 LNHNV, CDR2 YYDKDF (reference sequence).

The V gene is TRBV7-2, the J gene TRBJ2-1, with TRBD1 identical over 8 bases. This CDR3 contains 13 residues. After removal of 5 bases from V and 6 bases from J, the junction contained 3 bases not matched to a gene. Germline V CDR1 and CDR2: SGHTA, FQGNSA. This CDR3 is CASSTTGGNEQFF. The CDR3 nucleotides are TGTGCCAGCAGCACAACAGGGGGCAATGAGCAGTTCTTC.

The chain has TRBV15 and TRBJ1-2, with 7 bases aligning to TRBD1. Germline CDR1 is LNHNV and CDR2 is YYDKDF (reference sequence). V lost 5 bases, J lost 2 bases, and 5 bases stayed unmatched. The CDR3 is made up of 14 amino acids. The CDR3 DNA reads as TGTGCCACCAGCCCGGACAGGATGAACTATGGCTACACCTTC. It is translated as CATSPDRMNYGYTF.